One sample yielded the 11 T cell receptor beta chains listed below, sequenced in a study of OX40 agonist ivuxolimab in advanced cancers. Profiled with immunoSEQ multiplex PCR; TCRdb holds only in-frame clones, not every one. Here the sample spans about 66,000 clones, around 85% being singletons. The sample in question was CD4+ or CD8+ T cells sorted from blood, obtained in a trial of the OX40 agonist ivuxolimab. These receptors were taken from an adult with an advanced solid tumor such as melanoma, head and neck, liver or kidney cancer.

The chain combines TRBV7-2 with TRBJ2-5; 8 bases fit TRBD1. This CDR3 is built from 14 residues. Germline loops: CDR1 SGHTA, CDR2 FQGNSA. The ends lost 0 bases at V and 11 bases at J; junction bases unmatched: 8. CDR3 in amino acids: CASSLAGQGAVQYF. For the CDR3, the DNA is TGTGCCAGCAGCTTAGCGGGGCAGGGGGCGGTGCAGTACTTC.

The J gene is TRBJ2-2, the V gene TRBV6-5; no definite D call. There are 13 residues in the CDR3. Germline V gives CDR1 MNHEY, CDR2 SVGAGI. Trimming stripped 0 bases from V and 7 bases from J, with 6 bases between. CDR3 nucleotide sequence: TGTGCCAGCAGTTACTCGTCGGGCGGGGAGCTGTTTTTT. It codes for CASSYSSGGELFF.

The chain recombines TRBV19 with TRBJ2-7, with D possibly matching TRBD1 (5 bases). From germline, CDR1 is LNHDA and CDR2 SQIVND (reference sequence). V was clipped by 5 bases and J by 5 bases, with 16 bases between them. The CDR3 contains 14 residues. The CDR3, as DNA: TGTGCCAGTAGTTCAGGGTACGTGGGGAACGAGCAGTACTTC. This codes for CASSSGYVGNEQYF.

For the CDR3, the DNA is TGTGCCAGTAGTCCCAGGGGGCGCACTGAAGCTTTCTTT. Translation gives CASSPRGRTEAFF. The rearrangement links TRBV19 to TRBJ1-1, with 8 bases lining up with TRBD1. V was clipped by 5 bases and J by 4 bases; unmatched bases: 3. The CDR3 consists of 13 residues. Germline V gene lookup returns CDR1 LNHDA and CDR2 SQIVND (reference sequence). The full variable domain, completed using reference TRBV19 and TRBJ1-1, is DGGITQSPKYLFRKEGQNVTLSCEQNLNHDAMYWYRQDPGQGLRLIYYSQIVNDFQKGDIAEGYSVSREKKESFPLTVTSAQKNPTAFYLCASSPRGRTEAFFGQGTRLTVV.

The gene calls are TRBV7-8 and TRBJ2-5; 10 bases align to TRBD1. Trimming took 5 bases from V and 4 from J; bases not matched to a gene: 10. The CDR3 has 16 amino acids. Germline CDR1 and CDR2: SGHVS and FQNEAQ. The CDR3 nucleotides read TGTGCCAGCAGCGCTAGACAGGGGGCGCCGCGAGAGACCCAGTACTTC. Amino acid sequence: CASSARQGAPRETQYF.

The CDR3 region is CASNQGSNYNEQFF. As DNA, the CDR3 is TGCGCCAGCAACCAGGGGTCGAACTACAATGAGCAGTTCTTC. The chain couples TRBV5-1 to TRBJ2-1; perhaps TRBD1 as D (6 bases). There are 14 residues in the CDR3. Trimming took 6 bases from V and 3 from J, leaving 13 bases between them. CDR1 is SGHRS, CDR2 YFSETQ, per germline.

This clone was recorded once. The chain uses TRBV9 and TRBJ2-1; D unresolved. The germline V gene has CDR1 SGDLS and CDR2 YYNGEE. The CDR3 contains 13 residues. The ends were cut back, 0 bases at V and 6 bases at J, with 7 bases in the middle. CDR3 amino acids: CASSVAVLNEQFF. In DNA form, the CDR3 reads TGTGCCAGCAGCGTAGCGGTCCTCAATGAGCAGTTCTTC. Full variable domain (remainder filled in from reference TRBV9 and TRBJ2-1): DSGVTQTPKHLITATGQRVTLRCSPRSGDLSVYWYQQSLDQGLQFLIQYYNGEERAKGNILERFSAQQFPDLHSELNLSSLELGDSALYFCASSVAVLNEQFFGPGTRLTVL.

The chain uses TRBV7-2 and TRBJ2-5, with 7 bases that match TRBD1. The CDR3 is 12 residues long. Germline V gene lookup returns CDR1 SGHTA and CDR2 FQGNSA. After removal of 7 bases from V and 5 bases from J, the junction contained 4 bases not matched to a gene. For the CDR3, the DNA is TGTGCCAGCAAGGGGGCTGGGGAGACCCAGTACTTC. Translated, it gives CASKGAGETQYF. Based on the CDR3 plus reference TRBV7-2 and TRBJ2-5, the full variable domain is GAGVSQSPSNKVTEKGKDVELRCDPISGHTALYWYRQSLGQGLEFLIYFQGNSAPDKSGLPSDRFSAERTGGSVSTLTIQRTQQEDSAVYLCASKGAGETQYFGPGTRLLVL.

The chain links TRBV7-2 to TRBJ1-1; 9 nucleotides line up with TRBD1. CDR1 SGHTA and CDR2 FQGNSA come from the germline V gene. CDR3 size: 14 residues. V shed 5 bases and J 4 bases; nucleotides not matched to a gene: 5. CDR3 sequence (DNA): TGTGCCAGCAGCGCAGTGACAGGGGGCACTGAAGCTTTCTTT. Encoded protein: CASSAVTGGTEAFF.

V usage is TRBV7-2 and J usage is TRBJ2-5, with 9 bases matching TRBD2. This CDR3 spans 15 amino acids. Germline lookup yields CDR1 SGHTA and CDR2 FQGNSA. V shed 8 bases, J shed 5 bases, and the junction held 12 bases outside the gene matches. The CDR3 DNA reads TGTGCCAGCGGGCTAGCGGGGTTTGGTGGGGAGACCCAGTACTTC. Translated: CASGLAGFGGETQYF.

The V and J genes are TRBV6-5 and TRBJ2-7; D is uncertain. The CDR3 extends over 15 amino acids. V was pared by 0 bases and J by 4 bases, with 13 bases between. The germline V gene has CDR1 MNHEY and CDR2 SVGAGI. The CDR3, as DNA: TGTGCCAGCAGTTACTCAAGCCTTCTCCCTTACGAGCAGTACTTC. Protein: CASSYSSLLPYEQYF.